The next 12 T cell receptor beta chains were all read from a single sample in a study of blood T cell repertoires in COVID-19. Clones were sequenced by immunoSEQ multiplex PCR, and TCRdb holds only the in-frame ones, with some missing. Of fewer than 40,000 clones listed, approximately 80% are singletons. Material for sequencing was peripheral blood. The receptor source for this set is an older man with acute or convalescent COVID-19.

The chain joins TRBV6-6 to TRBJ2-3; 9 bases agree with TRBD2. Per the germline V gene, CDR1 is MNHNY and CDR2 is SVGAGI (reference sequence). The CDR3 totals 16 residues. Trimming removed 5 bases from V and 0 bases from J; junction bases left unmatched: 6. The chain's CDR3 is CASSPWRGGSTDTQYF. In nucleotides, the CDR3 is TGTGCCAGCAGTCCCTGGCGGGGGGGAAGCACAGATACGCAGTATTTT.

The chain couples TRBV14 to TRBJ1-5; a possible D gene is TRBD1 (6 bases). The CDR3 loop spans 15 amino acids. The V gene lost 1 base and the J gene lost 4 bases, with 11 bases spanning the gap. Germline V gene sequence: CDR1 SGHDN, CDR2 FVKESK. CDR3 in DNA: TGTGCCAGCAGCCAAGCAGGGGAGAGGAATCAGCCCCAGCATTTT. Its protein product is CASSQAGERNQPQHF.

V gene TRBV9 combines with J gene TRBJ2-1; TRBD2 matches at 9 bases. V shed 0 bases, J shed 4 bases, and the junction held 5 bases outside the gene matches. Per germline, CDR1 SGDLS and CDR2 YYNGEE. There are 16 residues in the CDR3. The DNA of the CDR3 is TGTGCCAGCAGCGTAGATAGCGGGAGATCTTACAATGAGCAGTTCTTC. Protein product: CASSVDSGRSYNEQFF. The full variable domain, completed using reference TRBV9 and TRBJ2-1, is DSGVTQTPKHLITATGQRVTLRCSPRSGDLSVYWYQQSLDQGLQFLIQYYNGEERAKGNILERFSAQQFPDLHSELNLSSLELGDSALYFCASSVDSGRSYNEQFFGPGTRLTVL.

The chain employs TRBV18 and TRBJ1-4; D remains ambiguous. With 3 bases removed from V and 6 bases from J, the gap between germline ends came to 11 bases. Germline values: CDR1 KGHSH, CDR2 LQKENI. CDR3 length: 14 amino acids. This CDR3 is CASSPDNRYEKLFF. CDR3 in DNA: TGTGCCAGCTCACCTGACAACAGATATGAAAAACTGTTTTTT.

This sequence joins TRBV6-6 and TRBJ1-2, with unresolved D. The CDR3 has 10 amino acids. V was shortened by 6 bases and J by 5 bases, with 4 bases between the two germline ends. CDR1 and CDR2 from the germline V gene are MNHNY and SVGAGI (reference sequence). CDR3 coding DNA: TGTGCCAGCAGCCGGTATGGCTACACCTTC. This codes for CASSRYGYTF.

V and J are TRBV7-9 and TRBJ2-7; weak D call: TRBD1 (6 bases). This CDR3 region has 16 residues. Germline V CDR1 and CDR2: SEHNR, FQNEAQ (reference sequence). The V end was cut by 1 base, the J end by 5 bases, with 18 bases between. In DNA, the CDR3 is TGTGCCAGCAGCTTAGATGGGGCAGGGGCTCGCGACGAGCAGTACTTC. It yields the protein CASSLDGAGARDEQYF.

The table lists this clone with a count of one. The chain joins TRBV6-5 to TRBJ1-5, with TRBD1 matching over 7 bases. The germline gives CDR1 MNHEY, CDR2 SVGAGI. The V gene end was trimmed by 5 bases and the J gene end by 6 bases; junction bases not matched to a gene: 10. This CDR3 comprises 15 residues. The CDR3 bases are TGTGCCAGCAGTACGGTCGGGACAGTGGGTCAGCCCCAGCATTTT. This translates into CASSTVGTVGQPQHF.

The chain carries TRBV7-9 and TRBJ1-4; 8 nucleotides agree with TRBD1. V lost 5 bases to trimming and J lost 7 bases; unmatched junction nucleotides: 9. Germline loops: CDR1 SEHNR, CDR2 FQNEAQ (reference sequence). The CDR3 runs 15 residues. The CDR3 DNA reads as TGTGCCAGCAGCCTTAAGCAGGGGGCGGGTGAAAAACTGTTTTTT. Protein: CASSLKQGAGEKLFF. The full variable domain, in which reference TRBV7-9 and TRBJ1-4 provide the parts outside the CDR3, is DTGVSQNPRHKITKRGQNVTFRCDPISEHNRLYWYRQTLGQGPEFLTYFQNEAQLEKSRLLSDRFSAERPKGSFSTLEIQRTEQGDSAMYLCASSLKQGAGEKLFFGSGTQLSVL.

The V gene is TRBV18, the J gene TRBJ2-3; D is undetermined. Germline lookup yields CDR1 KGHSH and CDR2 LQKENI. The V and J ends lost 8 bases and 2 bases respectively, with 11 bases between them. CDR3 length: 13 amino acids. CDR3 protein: CASPDIDTDTQYF. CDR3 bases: TGTGCCAGCCCCGACATCGACACAGATACGCAGTATTTT.

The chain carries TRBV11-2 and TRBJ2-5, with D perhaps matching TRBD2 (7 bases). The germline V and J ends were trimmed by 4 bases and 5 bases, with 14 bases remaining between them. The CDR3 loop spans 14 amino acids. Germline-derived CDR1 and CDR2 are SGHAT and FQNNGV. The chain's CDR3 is CASSSLQGGETQYF. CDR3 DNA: TGTGCCAGCAGCTCGTTACAGGGAGGGGAGACCCAGTACTTC.

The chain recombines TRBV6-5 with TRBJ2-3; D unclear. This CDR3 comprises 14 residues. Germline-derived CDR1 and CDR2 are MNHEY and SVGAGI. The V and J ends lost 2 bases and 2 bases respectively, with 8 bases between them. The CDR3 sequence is CASSYRRLTDTQYF. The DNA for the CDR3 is TGTGCCAGCAGTTACAGGCGGCTCACAGATACGCAGTATTTT.

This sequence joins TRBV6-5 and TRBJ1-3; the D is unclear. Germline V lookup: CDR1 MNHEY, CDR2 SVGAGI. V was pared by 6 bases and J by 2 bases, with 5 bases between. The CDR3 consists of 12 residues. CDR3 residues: CASSRAGNTIYF. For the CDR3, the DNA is TGTGCCAGCAGCCGGGCTGGAAACACCATATATTTT.